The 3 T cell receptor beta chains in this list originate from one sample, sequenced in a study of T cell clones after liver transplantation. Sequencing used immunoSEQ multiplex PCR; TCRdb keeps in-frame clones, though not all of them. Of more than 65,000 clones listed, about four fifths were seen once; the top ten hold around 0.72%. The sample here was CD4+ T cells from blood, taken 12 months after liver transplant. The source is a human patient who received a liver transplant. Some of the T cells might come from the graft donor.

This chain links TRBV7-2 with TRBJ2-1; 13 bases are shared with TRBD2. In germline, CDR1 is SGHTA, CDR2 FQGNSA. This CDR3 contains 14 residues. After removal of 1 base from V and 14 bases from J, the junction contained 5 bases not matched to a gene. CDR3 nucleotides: TGTGCCAGCAGCTTAGGGACTAGCGGGAGAGTGAAGTTCTTC. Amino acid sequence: CASSLGTSGRVKFF. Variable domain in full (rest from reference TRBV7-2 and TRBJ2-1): GAGVSQSPSNKVTEKGKDVELRCDPISGHTALYWYRQSLGQGLEFLIYFQGNSAPDKSGLPSDRFSAERTGGSVSTLTIQRTQQEDSAVYLCASSLGTSGRVKFFGPGTRLTVL.

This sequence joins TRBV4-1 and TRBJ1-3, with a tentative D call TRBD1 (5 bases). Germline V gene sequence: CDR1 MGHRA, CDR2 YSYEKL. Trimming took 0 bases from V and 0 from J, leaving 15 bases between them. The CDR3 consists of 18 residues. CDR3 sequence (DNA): TGCGCCAGCAGCCAAGAATTTAGACGGGGCTTCTCTGGAAACACCATATATTTT. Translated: CASSQEFRRGFSGNTIYF.

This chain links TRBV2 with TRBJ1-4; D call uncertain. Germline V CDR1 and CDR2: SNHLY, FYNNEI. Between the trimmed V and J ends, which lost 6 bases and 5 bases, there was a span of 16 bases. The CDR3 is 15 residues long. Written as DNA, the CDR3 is TGTGCCAGCAGGCAAGAGCAGGCGAGGAATGAAAAACTGTTTTTT. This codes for CASRQEQARNEKLFF.